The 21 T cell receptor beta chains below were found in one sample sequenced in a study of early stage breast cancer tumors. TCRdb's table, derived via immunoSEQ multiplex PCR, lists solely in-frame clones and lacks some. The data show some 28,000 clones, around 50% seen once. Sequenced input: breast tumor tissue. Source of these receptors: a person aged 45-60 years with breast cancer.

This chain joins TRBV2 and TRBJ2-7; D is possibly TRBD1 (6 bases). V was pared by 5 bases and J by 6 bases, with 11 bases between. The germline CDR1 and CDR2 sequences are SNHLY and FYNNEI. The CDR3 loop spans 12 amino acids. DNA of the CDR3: TGTGCCAGCAGTATCTTCAGGGGCGAGCAGTACTTC. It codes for CASSIFRGEQYF.

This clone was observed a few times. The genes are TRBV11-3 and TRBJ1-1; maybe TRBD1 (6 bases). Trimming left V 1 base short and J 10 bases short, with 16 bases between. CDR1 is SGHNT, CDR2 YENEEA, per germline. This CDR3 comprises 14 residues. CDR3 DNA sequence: TGTGCCAGCAGCTTAGGCGGGACAACCGAGGGAGCTTTCTTT. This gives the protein CASSLGGTTEGAFF.

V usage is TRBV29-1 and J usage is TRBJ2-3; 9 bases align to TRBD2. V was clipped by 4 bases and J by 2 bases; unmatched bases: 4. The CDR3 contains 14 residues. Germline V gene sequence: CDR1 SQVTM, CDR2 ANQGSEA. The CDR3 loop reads CSVAEREDTDTQYF. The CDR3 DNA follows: TGCAGCGTTGCAGAGCGGGAGGACACAGATACGCAGTATTTT.

This chain's CDR3 is CSVYDQLAGGAQYF. CDR3 DNA sequence: TGCAGCGTTTATGATCAACTAGCGGGAGGGGCCCAGTACTTC. V is TRBV29-1 and J is TRBJ2-5; 13 positions agree with TRBD2. The CDR3 length is 14 residues. The V gene's germline CDR1 is SQVTM and CDR2 ANQGSEA. Trimming at V came to 5 bases and at J to 9 bases, leaving 9 bases not matched to a gene.

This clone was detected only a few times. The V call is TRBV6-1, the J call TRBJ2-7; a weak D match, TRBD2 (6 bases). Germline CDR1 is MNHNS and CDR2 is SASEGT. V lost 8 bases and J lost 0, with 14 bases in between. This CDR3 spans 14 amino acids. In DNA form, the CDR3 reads TGTGCCAGCGGAGGAGGGACCGCCTCCTACGAGCAGTACTTC. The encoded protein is CASGGGTASYEQYF.

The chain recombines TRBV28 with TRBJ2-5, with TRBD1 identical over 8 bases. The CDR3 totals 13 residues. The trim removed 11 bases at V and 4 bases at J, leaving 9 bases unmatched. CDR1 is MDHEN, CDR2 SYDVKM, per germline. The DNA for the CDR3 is TGTGCCCACCGAGGCAGGGGGCGAGAGACCCAGTACTTC. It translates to CAHRGRGRETQYF.

The CDR3 DNA is TGTGCCAGCAGCTCTGGTAGCGGCAGGGTAGAGACCCAGTACTTC. Amino acids: CASSSGSGRVETQYF. The chain joins TRBV11-3 to TRBJ2-5; weak D call: TRBD2 (6 bases). Germline values: CDR1 SGHNT, CDR2 YENEEA. This CDR3 contains 15 residues. V was cut by 4 bases and J by 4 bases, with 16 bases left in between.

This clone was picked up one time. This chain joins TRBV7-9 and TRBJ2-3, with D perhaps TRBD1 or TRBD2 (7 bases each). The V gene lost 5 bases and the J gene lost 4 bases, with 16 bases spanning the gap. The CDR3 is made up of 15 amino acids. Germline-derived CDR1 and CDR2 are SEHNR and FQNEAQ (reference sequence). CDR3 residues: CASSPSGTVSDTQYF. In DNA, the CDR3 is TGTGCCAGCAGCCCGAGCGGGACAGTTTCAGATACGCAGTATTTT.

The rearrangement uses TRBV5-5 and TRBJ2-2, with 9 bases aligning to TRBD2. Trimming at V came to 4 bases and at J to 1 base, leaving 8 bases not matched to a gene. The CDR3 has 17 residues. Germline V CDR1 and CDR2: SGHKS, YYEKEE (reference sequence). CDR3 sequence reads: CASSLGLAGRNTGELFF. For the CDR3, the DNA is TGTGCCAGCAGCCTGGGGCTAGCGGGAAGGAACACCGGGGAGCTGTTTTTT. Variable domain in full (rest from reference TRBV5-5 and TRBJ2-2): DAGVTQSPTHLIKTRGQQVTLRCSPISGHKSVSWYQQVLGQGPQFIFQYYEKEERGRGNFPDRFSARQFPNYSSELNVNALLLGDSALYLCASSLGLAGRNTGELFFGEGSRLTVL.

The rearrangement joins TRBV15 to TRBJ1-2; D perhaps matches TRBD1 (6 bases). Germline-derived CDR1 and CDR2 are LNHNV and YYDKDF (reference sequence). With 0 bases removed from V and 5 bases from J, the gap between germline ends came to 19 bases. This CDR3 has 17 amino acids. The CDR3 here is CATSRDKTLTGPYGYTF. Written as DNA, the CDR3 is TGTGCCACCAGCAGAGACAAAACCTTAACAGGGCCATATGGCTACACCTTC.

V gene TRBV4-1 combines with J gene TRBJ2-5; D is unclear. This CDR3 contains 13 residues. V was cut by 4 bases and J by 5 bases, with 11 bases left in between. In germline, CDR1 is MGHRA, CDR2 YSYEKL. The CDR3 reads CASSRLLGETQYF. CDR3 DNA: TGCGCCAGCAGCCGACTGCTAGGGGAGACCCAGTACTTC.

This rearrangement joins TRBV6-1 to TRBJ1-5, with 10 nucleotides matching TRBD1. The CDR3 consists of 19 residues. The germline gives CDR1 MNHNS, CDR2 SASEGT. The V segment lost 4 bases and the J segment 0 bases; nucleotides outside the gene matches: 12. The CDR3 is CASSGGDRGGTYSNQPQHF. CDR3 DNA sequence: TGTGCCAGCAGTGGGGGGGACAGGGGAGGGACTTATAGCAATCAGCCCCAGCATTTT.

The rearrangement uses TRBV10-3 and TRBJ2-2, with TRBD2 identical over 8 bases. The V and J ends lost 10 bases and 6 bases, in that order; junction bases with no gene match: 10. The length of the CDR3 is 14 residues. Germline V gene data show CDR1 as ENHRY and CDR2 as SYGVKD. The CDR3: CATLSGSLAGELFF. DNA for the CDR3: TGTGCCACCCTAAGCGGGAGTCTGGCCGGGGAGCTGTTTTTT.

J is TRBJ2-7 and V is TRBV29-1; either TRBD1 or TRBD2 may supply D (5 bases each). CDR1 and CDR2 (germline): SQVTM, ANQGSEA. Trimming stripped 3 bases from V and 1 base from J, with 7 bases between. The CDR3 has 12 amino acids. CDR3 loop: CSVDWGSYEQYF. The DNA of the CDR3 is TGCAGCGTTGATTGGGGGTCCTACGAGCAGTACTTC.

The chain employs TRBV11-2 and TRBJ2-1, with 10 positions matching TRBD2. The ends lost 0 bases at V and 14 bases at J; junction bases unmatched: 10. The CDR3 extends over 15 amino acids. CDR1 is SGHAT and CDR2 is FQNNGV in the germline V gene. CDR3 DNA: TGTGCCAGCAGCTTAGATAGGACTAGCGGATCAACGGAGTTCTTC. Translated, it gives CASSLDRTSGSTEFF.

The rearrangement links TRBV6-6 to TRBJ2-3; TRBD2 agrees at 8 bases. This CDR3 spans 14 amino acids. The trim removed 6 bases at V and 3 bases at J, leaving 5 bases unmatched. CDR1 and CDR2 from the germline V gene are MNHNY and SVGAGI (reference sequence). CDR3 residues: CASRQRELTDTQYF. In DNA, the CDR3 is TGTGCCAGCAGACAGCGGGAGCTAACAGATACGCAGTATTTT.

CDR3 coding DNA: TGTGCCAGCTCACCACGACCACCGCCTAGTAGCGGTGCAGAGACCCAGTACTTC. It specifies CASSPRPPPSSGAETQYF. The V gene is TRBV18, the J gene TRBJ2-5; weak D call: TRBD2 (6 bases). Germline assignment: CDR1 KGHSH and CDR2 LQKENI. This CDR3 is built from 18 residues. V was shortened by 1 base and J by 4 bases, with 22 bases between the two germline ends.

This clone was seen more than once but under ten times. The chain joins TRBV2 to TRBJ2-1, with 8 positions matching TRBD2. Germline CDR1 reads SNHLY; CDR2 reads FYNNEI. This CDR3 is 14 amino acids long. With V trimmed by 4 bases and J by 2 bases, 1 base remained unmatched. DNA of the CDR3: TGTGCCAGCAGTGCGGGAGGGCCCTACAATGAGCAGTTCTTC. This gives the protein CASSAGGPYNEQFF.

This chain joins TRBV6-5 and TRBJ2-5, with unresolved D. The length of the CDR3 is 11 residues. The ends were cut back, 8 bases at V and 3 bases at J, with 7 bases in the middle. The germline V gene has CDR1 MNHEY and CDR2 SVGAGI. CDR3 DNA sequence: TGTGCCAGCGCCTTTAAAGAGACCCAGTACTTC. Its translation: CASAFKETQYF.

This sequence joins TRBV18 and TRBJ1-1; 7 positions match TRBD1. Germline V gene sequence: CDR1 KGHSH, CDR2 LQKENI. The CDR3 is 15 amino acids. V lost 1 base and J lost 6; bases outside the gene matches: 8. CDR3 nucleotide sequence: TGTGCCAGCTCACCACGAGGGGGCGATGTCCCTGAAGCTTTCTTT. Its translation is CASSPRGGDVPEAFF.

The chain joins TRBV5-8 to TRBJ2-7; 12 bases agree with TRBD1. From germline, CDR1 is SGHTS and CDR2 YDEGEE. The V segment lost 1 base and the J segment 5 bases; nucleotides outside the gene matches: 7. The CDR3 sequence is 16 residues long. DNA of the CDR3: TGTGCCAGCAGCTTGTTGATCGGGACAGGGGGCGACGAGCAGTACTTC. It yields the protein CASSLLIGTGGDEQYF.